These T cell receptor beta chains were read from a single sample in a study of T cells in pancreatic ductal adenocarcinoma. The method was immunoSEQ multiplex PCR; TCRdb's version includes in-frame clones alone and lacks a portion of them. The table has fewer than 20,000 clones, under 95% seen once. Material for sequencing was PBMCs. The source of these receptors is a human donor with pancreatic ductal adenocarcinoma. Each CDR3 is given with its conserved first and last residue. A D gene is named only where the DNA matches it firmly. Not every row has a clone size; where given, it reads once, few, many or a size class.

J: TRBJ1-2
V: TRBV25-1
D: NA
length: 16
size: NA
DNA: TGTGCCAGCAGTGAAGGGCGGGGGCGCCTGTCCTATGGCTACACCTTC
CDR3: CASSEGRGRLSYGYTF

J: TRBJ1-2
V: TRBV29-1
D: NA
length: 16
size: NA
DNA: TGCAGCGTTGAATGGCGGGAAAAGAGACTTAACTATGGCTACACCTTC
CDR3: CSVEWREKRLNYGYTF

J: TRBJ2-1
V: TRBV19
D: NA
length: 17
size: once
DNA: TGTGCCAGTAGTATGGAGGTAAAGACTTCACCTGGCAATGAGCAGTTCTTC
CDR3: CASSMEVKTSPGNEQFF

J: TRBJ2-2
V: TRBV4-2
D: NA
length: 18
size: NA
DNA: TGTGCCAGCAGCCCCACAGGGACCCCTACCCTGGGAACCGGGGAGCTGTTTTTT
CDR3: CASSPTGTPTLGTGELFF

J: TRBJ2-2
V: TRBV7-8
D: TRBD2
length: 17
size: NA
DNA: TGTGCCAGCAGCGGACTAGCGGGAGCTTCGGGGACCGGGGAGCTGTTTTTT
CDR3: CASSGLAGASGTGELFF

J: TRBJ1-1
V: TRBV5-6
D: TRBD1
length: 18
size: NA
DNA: TGTGCCAGCAGCCTTCCGGGACAGGGGGCGATCGGGAACACTGAAGCTTTCTTT
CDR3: CASSLPGQGAIGNTEAFF

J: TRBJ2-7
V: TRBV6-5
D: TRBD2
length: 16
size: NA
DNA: TGTGCCAGCAGCTACTCAACTAGCGGGGGGACCTACGAGCAGTACTTC
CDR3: CASSYSTSGGTYEQYF

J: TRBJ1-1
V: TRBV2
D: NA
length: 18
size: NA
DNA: TGTGCCAGCAGTGAAGGAGAGGTTTGGCCAACAATGGACACTGAAGCTTTCTTT
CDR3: CASSEGEVWPTMDTEAFF

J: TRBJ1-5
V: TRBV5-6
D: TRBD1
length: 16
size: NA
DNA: TGTGCCAGCAGCGCCTCATCGACAGGGGGACGGCAGCCCCAGCATTTT
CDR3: CASSASSTGGRQPQHF

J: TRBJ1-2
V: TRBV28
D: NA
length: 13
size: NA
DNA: TGTGCCAGCAGTTTGGGGGCTAACTATGGCTACACCTTC
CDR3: CASSLGANYGYTF

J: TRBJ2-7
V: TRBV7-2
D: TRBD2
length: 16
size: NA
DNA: TGTGCCAGCAGCTTAGCCCCATGGCGGGGGTCCTACGAGCAGTACTTC
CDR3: CASSLAPWRGSYEQYF

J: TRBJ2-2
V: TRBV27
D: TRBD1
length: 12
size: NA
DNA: TGTGCCAGCAGTATCGGGACAGGGAGGCTGTTTTTT
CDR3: CASSIGTGRLFF

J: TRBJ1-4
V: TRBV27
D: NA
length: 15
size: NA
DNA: TGTGCCAGCAAGTCGGGGGGCGCATCTAATGAAAAACTGTTTTTT
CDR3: CASKSGGASNEKLFF

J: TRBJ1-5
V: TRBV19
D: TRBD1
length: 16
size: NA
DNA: TGTGCCAGTAGTAGACGAACAGGGGATAGCAATCAGCCCCAGCATTTT
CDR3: CASSRRTGDSNQPQHF

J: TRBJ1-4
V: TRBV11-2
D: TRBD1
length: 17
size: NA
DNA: TGTGCCAGCAGTAATAGAGTATGGACAGGGGACAATGAAAAACTGTTTTTT
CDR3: CASSNRVWTGDNEKLFF

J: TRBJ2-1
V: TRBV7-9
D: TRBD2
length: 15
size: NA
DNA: TGTGCCAGCAGCGCCGGGACTAGCGCCGGCAATGAGCAGTTCTTC
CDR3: CASSAGTSAGNEQFF

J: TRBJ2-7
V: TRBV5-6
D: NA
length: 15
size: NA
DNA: TGTGCCAGCAGCTTCCCCGGGAGTAGAACCTACGAGCAGTACTTC
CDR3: CASSFPGSRTYEQYF

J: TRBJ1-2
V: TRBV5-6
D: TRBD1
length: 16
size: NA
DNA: TGTGCCAGCAGCTCCGCAGCAGGGGGCGCGGATTATGGCTACACCTTC
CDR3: CASSSAAGGADYGYTF

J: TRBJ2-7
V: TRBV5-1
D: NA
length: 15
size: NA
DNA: TGCGCCAGCAGCTTGGCCACGACGTCGGGTCTGGAGCAGTACTTC
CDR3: CASSLATTSGLEQYF

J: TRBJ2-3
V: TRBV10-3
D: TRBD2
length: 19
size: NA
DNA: TGTGCCATCAGTGAGTCGATGGGGCTAGCGGGGGGGAGCACAGATACGCAGTATTTT
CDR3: CAISESMGLAGGSTDTQYF

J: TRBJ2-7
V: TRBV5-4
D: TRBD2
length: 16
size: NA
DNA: TGTGCCAGCAGCCCGGGGGGAGGGATGGTTTCCTACGAGCAGTACTTC
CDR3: CASSPGGGMVSYEQYF

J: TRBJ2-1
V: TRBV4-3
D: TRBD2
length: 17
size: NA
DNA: TGCGCCAGCAGCCAAGATATAGCGGGGAGCTCCTACAATGAGCAGTTCTTC
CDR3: CASSQDIAGSSYNEQFF

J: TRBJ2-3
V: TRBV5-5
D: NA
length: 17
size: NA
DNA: TGTGCCAGCAGCTTGAGGCGTAGGACTCCAAGCACAGATACGCAGTATTTT
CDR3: CASSLRRRTPSTDTQYF

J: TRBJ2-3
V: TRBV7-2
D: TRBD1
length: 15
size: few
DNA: TGTGCCAGCAGCTTAGTCGACAGGGCGCAAGATACGCAGTATTTT
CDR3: CASSLVDRAQDTQYF

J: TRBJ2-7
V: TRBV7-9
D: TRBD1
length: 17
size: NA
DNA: TGTGCCAGCAGCTACTCGGCCGGGACAGCAAGCTCCTACGAGCAGTACTTC
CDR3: CASSYSAGTASSYEQYF

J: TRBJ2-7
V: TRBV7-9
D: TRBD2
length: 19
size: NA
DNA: TGTGCCAGCAGCTTATACGGGACTAGCGGGAGGGCCAGGTCCTACGAGCAGTACTTC
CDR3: CASSLYGTSGRARSYEQYF

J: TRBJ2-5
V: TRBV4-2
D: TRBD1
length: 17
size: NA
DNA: TGTGCCAGCAGCCAAGACCCGGGACAGGGGTTCCAAGAGACCCAGTACTTC
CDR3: CASSQDPGQGFQETQYF

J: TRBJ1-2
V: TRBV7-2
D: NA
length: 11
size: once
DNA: TGTGCCAGCAGCTTTAACTATGGCTACACCTTC
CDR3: CASSFNYGYTF

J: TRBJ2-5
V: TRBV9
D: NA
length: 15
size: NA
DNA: TGTGCCAGCAGCTCTCAGGGGGGGTACCAAGAGACCCAGTACTTC
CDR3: CASSSQGGYQETQYF

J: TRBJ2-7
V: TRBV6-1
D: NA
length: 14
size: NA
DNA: TGTGCCAGCAGTCATTCCGGGCCACCCTACGAGCAGTACTTC
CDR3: CASSHSGPPYEQYF

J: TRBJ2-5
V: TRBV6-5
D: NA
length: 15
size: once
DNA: TGTGCCAGCAGTTACTCCCGGGACCTTCAAGGGACCCAGTACTTC
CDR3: CASSYSRDLQGTQYF

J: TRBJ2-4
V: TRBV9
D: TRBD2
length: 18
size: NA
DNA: TGTGCCAGCAGCGTAGACAGCGGGGGGGCGAGAACCAAAAACATTCAGTACTTC
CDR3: CASSVDSGGARTKNIQYF

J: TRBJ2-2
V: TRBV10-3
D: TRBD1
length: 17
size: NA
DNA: TGTGCCATCATGGACCTTCAGGGACAGGGTCCGATCGGGGAGCTGTTTTTT
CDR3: CAIMDLQGQGPIGELFF

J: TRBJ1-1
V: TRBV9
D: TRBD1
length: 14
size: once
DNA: TGTGCCAGCACCAAGGGACAGGATAACACTGAAGCTTTCTTT
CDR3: CASTKGQDNTEAFF

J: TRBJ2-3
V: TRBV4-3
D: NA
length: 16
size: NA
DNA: TGCGCCAGCAGCCAAGATCATCGGCAGGGCGGAGATACGCAGTATTTT
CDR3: CASSQDHRQGGDTQYF

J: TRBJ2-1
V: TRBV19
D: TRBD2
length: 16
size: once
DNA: TGTGCCAGTAGTATTAGAGGTAGCGGGATTTACAATGAGCAGTTCTTC
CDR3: CASSIRGSGIYNEQFF

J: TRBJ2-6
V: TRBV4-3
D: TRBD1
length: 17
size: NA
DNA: TGCGCCAGCAGCCAGGGGACAGGGTTAGCTGGGGCCAACGTCCTGACTTTC
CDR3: CASSQGTGLAGANVLTF

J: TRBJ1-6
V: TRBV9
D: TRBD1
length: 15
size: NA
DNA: TGTGCCAGCAGCGGCGGGACAGGCCCCAATTCACCCCTCCACTTT
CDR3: CASSGGTGPNSPLHF

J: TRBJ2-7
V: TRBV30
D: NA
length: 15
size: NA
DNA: TGTGCCTGGAGTGCTGGGGTTGGGGCGCTGATTGAGCAGTACTTC
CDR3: CAWSAGVGALIEQYF

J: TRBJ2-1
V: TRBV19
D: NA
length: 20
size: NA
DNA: TGTGCCAGTAGTATTAGATTTCGGGTTGCGGGGGCCAGCTCCTACAATGAGCAGTTCTTC
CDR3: CASSIRFRVAGASSYNEQFF

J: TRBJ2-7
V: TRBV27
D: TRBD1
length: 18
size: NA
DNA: TGTGCCAGCAGTTTACAACTCCCGGGACAGGGGCGCTCCTACGAGCAGTACTTC
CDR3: CASSLQLPGQGRSYEQYF

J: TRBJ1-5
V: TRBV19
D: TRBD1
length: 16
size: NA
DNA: TGTGCCAGTAGTAATCGTCCGGGACAGGGCGGACAGCCCCAGCATTTT
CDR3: CASSNRPGQGGQPQHF

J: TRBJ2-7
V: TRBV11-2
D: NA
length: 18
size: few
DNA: TGTGCCAGCAGCTTAGATGAGGTGGACACCCCGACCCCCTACGAGCAGTACTTC
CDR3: CASSLDEVDTPTPYEQYF

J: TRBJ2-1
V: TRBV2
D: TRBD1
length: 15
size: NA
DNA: TGTGCCAGCAGTGGCCAGGGGGCCTCCTACAATGAGCAGTTCTTC
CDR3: CASSGQGASYNEQFF

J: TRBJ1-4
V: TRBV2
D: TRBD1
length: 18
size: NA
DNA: TGTGCCAGCAGTGGTCTGACAGGGGGCGGATATACTAATGAAAAACTGTTTTTT
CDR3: CASSGLTGGGYTNEKLFF

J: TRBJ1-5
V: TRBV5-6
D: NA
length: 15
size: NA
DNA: TGTGCCAGCAGCCTGAGGGGCTATAGCAATCAGCCCCAGCATTTT
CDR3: CASSLRGYSNQPQHF

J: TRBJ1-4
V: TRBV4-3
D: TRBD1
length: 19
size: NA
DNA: TGCGCCAGCAGCCAGGGGGTCTGGACAGGTGGTGCAACTAATGAAAAACTGTTTTTT
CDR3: CASSQGVWTGGATNEKLFF

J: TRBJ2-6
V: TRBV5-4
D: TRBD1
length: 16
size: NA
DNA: TGTGCCAGCAGCAAGGGACAGGAAAGCGGGGCCAACGTCCTGACTTTC
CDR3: CASSKGQESGANVLTF

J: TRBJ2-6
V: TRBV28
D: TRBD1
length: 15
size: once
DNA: TGTGCCAGCGAGACAGGGGGCTCTGGGGCCAACGTCCTGACTTTC
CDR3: CASETGGSGANVLTF

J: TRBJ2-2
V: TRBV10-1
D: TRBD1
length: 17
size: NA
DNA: TGCGCCAGCAGTGAGTTCACGACAGGGGCGAACACCGGGGAGCTGTTTTTT
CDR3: CASSEFTTGANTGELFF

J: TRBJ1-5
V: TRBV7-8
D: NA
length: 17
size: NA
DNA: TGTGCCAGCAGCTTATATCCCAAGGAGACGGCAAGACAGCCCCAGCATTTT
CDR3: CASSLYPKETARQPQHF

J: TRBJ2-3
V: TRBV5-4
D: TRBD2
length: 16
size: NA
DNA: TGTGCCAGCAGCTTGGAGGTAGCGGGATACACAGATACGCAGTATTTT
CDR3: CASSLEVAGYTDTQYF

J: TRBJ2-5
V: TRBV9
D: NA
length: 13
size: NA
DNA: TGTGCCAGCAGCGTAGCGTTTCAAGAGACCCAGTACTTC
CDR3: CASSVAFQETQYF

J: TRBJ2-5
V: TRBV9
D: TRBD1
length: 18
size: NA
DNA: TGTGCCAGCAGCTTGGCCGGGACAGGGGGCGCGTACCAAGAGACCCAGTACTTC
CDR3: CASSLAGTGGAYQETQYF

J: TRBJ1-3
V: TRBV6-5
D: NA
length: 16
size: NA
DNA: TGTGCCAGCAGTTGGAACAGGCTCAGCTCTGGAAACACCATATATTTT
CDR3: CASSWNRLSSGNTIYF

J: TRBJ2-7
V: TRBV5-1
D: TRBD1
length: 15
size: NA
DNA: TGCGCCAGCAGAATCGGGACAGGGTCCCTCTACGAGCAGTACTTC
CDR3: CASRIGTGSLYEQYF

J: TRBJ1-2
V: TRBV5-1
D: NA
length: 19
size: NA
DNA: TGCGCCAGCAGCTTGGAGTTCCGGGACACGCGTTCCCTAACTATGGGCTACACCTTC
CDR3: CASSLEFRDTRSLTMGYTF

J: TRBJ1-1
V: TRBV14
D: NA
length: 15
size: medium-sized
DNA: TGTGCCAGCAGAGAACCGGGACACCCGAACACTGAAGCTTTCTTT
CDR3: CASREPGHPNTEAFF

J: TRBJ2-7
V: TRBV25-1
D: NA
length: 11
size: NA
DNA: TGTGCCAGCAGTCTCAATTACGAGCAGTACTTC
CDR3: CASSLNYEQYF

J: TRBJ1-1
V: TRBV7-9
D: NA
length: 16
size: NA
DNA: TGTGCCAGCAGCTTAGCGCAAGCGGGCACGAACACTGAAGCTTTCTTT
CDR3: CASSLAQAGTNTEAFF